These 28 T cell receptor beta chains were sequenced from one sample in a study of Ad26.COV2.S vaccination and SARS-CoV-2 variants. The sample's treatment: roughly 20 received Ad26.COV2.S at low or high dose, single or two shots; roughly 5 received placebo; per-sample allocation not given. Sampling was done on day 63 after the first vaccine or placebo injection. Using immunoSEQ multiplex PCR, the repertoire was profiled, and TCRdb retains in-frame clones only, with some absent. The data contain about 250,000 clones, more than 75% of them singletons. Here the sequenced sample was peripheral blood, taken in a trial of Ad26.COV2.S vaccine versus placebo. The receptors come from a person between 18 and 65 years old who received the Ad26.COV2.S COVID-19 vaccine or a placebo.

The rearrangement joins TRBV28 to TRBJ2-3, with 10 bases that match TRBD1. V was clipped by 7 bases and J by 1 base; unmatched bases: 5. Germline values: CDR1 MDHEN, CDR2 SYDVKM. The CDR3 covers 15 residues. This CDR3 is CASKTGGAGTDTQYF. DNA of the CDR3: TGTGCCAGCAAGACAGGGGGCGCAGGCACAGATACGCAGTATTTT.

V is TRBV21-1 and J is TRBJ1-2; the DNA was not used to check the table's D call, TRBD1. TRBV21-1 is noted as a pseudogene. The CDR3 runs 15 residues. CDR3 residues: CASSKGAMGQYSYTF. In nucleotides, the CDR3 is TGTGCCAGCAGCAAGGGGGCAATGGGGCAATACAGCTACACCTTC.

This clone showed up just once. The chain recombines TRBV19 with TRBJ2-7; unclear D gene. V lost 3 bases and J lost 2, with 11 bases in between. CDR3 length equals 14 residues. Germline CDR1 is LNHDA and CDR2 is SQIVND (reference sequence). CDR3 residues: CASSMFLNTYEQYF. The CDR3 nucleotides are TGTGCCAGTAGTATGTTCCTAAACACCTACGAGCAGTACTTC.

The chain couples TRBV2 to TRBJ2-1, with 7 bases lining up with TRBD2. With 9 bases clipped from V and 7 bases from J, the junction kept 12 bases outside the gene matches. CDR1 and CDR2 (germline): SNHLY, FYNNEI. The CDR3 consists of 14 residues. This CDR3 reads CARGARENPNEQFF. The CDR3 coding sequence is TGTGCCAGGGGCGCGCGGGAGAATCCAAATGAGCAGTTCTTC.

The chain carries TRBV4-2 and TRBJ1-2, with a tentative D call TRBD1 (5 bases). CDR1 and CDR2 (germline): LGHNA, YNFKEQ. V was pared by 3 bases and J by 10 bases, with 18 bases between. The CDR3 covers 14 residues. CDR3 amino acids: CASSQVGGTSFYTF. The CDR3 DNA sequence: TGTGCCAGCAGCCAGGTGGGGGGGACCTCCTTCTACACCTTC.

Here the CDR3 DNA reads TGTGCCAGCAGCGGGGGGACTAATACCCAGTACTTC. Translating it yields CASSGGTNTQYF. The chain uses TRBV7-7 and TRBJ2-5; 7 bases line up with TRBD2. CDR3 length equals 12 residues. In germline, CDR1 is SSHAT, CDR2 FNYEAQ (reference sequence). The junction had 5 bases not matched to a gene; V was cut back by 5 bases and J by 8 bases.

V gene TRBV6-2 or TRBV6-3 combines with J gene TRBJ1-2; a possible D gene is TRBD1 (6 bases). The germline V gene encodes CDR1 MNHEY and CDR2 SVGEGT. This CDR3 is 14 amino acids long. The ends were cut back, 6 bases at V and 3 bases at J, with 14 bases in the middle. The CDR3 is CASSLIQGHYGYTF. CDR3 bases: TGTGCCAGCAGCCTTATACAGGGTCACTATGGCTACACCTTC.

This clone was seen more than once but under ten times. This chain joins TRBV13 and TRBJ1-1, with unresolved D. V shed 4 bases and J shed 2 bases, with 2 bases lying between them. Germline V CDR1 and CDR2: PRHDT, FYEKMQ (reference sequence). This CDR3 is 11 amino acids long. The CDR3 DNA reads as TGTGCCAGCAGCTCAAACACTGAAGCTTTCTTT. It is translated as CASSSNTEAFF.

The gene calls are TRBV7-2 and TRBJ2-1; 9 bases fit TRBD1. Germline CDR1 is SGHTA and CDR2 is FQGNSA. The CDR3 has 18 amino acids. The V and J ends lost 5 bases and 3 bases, in that order; junction bases with no gene match: 14. CDR3 sequence: CASSPKVPGQGSYNEQFF. In DNA form, the CDR3 reads TGTGCCAGCAGCCCAAAGGTACCGGGACAGGGAAGCTACAATGAGCAGTTCTTC.

The J gene is TRBJ2-7, the V gene TRBV18; 10 nucleotides agree with TRBD2. Trimming cost V 6 bases and J 3 bases; bases outside gene matches: 8. The CDR3 consists of 15 residues. Germline V gives CDR1 KGHSH, CDR2 LQKENI. The CDR3 DNA reads TGTGCCAGCTCCCGACTAGCGGGCGAATACTACGAGCAGTACTTC. Protein sequence: CASSRLAGEYYEQYF.

This clone has a single count. The V call is TRBV6-6, the J call TRBJ1-1; 8 bases match TRBD1. V lost 7 bases to trimming and J lost 1 base; unmatched junction nucleotides: 5. There are 14 residues in the CDR3. Germline V CDR1 and CDR2: MNHNY, SVGAGI (reference sequence). The CDR3 reads CASKIRGPNTEAFF. DNA for the CDR3: TGTGCCAGCAAAATCAGGGGGCCGAACACTGAAGCTTTCTTT.

The chain uses TRBV2 and TRBJ1-3; D perhaps matches TRBD1 (6 bases). The CDR3 is 18 amino acids. Germline lookup yields CDR1 SNHLY and CDR2 FYNNEI. Trimming cost V 7 bases and J 0 bases, with 22 bases left between them. In nucleotides, the CDR3 is TGTGCCAGCAACCCATCTTACAGGGCTCTTGTCTCTGGAAACACCATATATTTT. Translating it yields CASNPSYRALVSGNTIYF.

V is TRBV6-5 and J is TRBJ2-7; D is unresolved. The CDR3 length is 16 residues. V was pared by 2 bases and J by 2 bases, with 16 bases between. In germline, CDR1 is MNHEY, CDR2 SVGAGI. The CDR3 bases are TGTGCCAGCAGTTACGAACCCCGGGTGGCCCCCTACGAGCAGTACTTC. Translation: CASSYEPRVAPYEQYF.

The rearrangement joins TRBV7-2 to TRBJ1-2, with a weak D call TRBD1 (6 bases). Trimming removed 5 bases from V and 6 bases from J, with 19 bases in between. Germline loops: CDR1 SGHTA, CDR2 FQGNSA. The CDR3 covers 15 residues. The CDR3 loop reads CASSPSSGTIHGYTF. CDR3 sequence (DNA): TGTGCCAGCAGCCCTAGCTCCGGGACAATCCATGGCTACACCTTC.

This chain links TRBV28 with TRBJ2-5, with 12 bases that match TRBD2. CDR1 MDHEN and CDR2 SYDVKM come from the germline V gene. Trimming at V came to 3 bases and at J to 4 bases, leaving 6 bases not matched to a gene. The CDR3 is 16 residues long. CDR3 region: CASSLGLAGGGETQYF. The CDR3 DNA follows: TGTGCCAGCAGTTTGGGTCTAGCGGGAGGGGGAGAGACCCAGTACTTC. The entire variable domain, with the rest obtained from reference TRBV28 and TRBJ2-5, is as follows: DVKVTQSSRYLVKRTGEKVFLECVQDMDHENMFWYRQDPGLGLRLIYFSYDVKMKEKGDIPEGYSVSREKKERFSLILESASTNQTSMYLCASSLGLAGGGETQYFGPGTRLLVL.

The chain joins TRBV2 to TRBJ2-3; D possibly uses TRBD1 or TRBD2 (6 bases each). Trimming removed 11 bases from V and 0 bases from J, with 15 bases in between. The CDR3 runs 14 residues. CDR1 SNHLY and CDR2 FYNNEI come from the germline V gene. Written as DNA, the CDR3 is TGTGCCTCGGGTTGGGGGGCTAGCACAGATACGCAGTATTTT. Translation gives CASGWGASTDTQYF.

This clone is a singleton in its sample. In DNA form, the CDR3 reads TGTGCCAGCAGTTTCGGGGGGGCGAACACCGGGGAGCTGTTTTTT. This gives the protein CASSFGGANTGELFF. The rearrangement links TRBV6-2 or TRBV6-3 to TRBJ2-2; 8 bases are shared with TRBD2. V shed 4 bases, J shed 0 bases, and the junction held 1 base outside the gene matches. Germline V gene sequence: CDR1 MNHEY, CDR2 SVGEGT. The CDR3 sequence is 15 residues long.

This clone has more than one count but fewer than ten. The chain links TRBV19 to TRBJ2-7, with 7 positions matching TRBD1. V lost 4 bases to trimming and J lost 0 bases; unmatched junction nucleotides: 6. The CDR3 length is 15 residues. CDR1 is LNHDA, CDR2 SQIVND, per germline (reference sequence). CDR3 loop: CASSSRTGFSYEQYF. The CDR3 nucleotides read TGTGCCAGTAGTAGTCGGACAGGCTTCTCCTACGAGCAGTACTTC.

A single count supports this clone. This rearrangement joins TRBV10-3 to TRBJ2-7, with TRBD2 matching 8 bases. Trimming removed 4 bases from V and 3 bases from J; junction bases left unmatched: 5. The CDR3 spans 14 residues. Germline V gives CDR1 ENHRY, CDR2 SYGVKD. The CDR3 reads CAISALGLVYEQYF. The DNA of the CDR3 is TGTGCCATCAGTGCTCTGGGACTAGTCTACGAGCAGTACTTC.

V usage is TRBV6-5 and J usage is TRBJ2-1; 8 bases match TRBD1. Germline lookup yields CDR1 MNHEY and CDR2 SVGAGI. The CDR3 spans 13 residues. Unmatched junction bases numbered 2, after V lost 7 bases and J lost 3 bases. The CDR3 sequence is CASTGGFYNEQFF. CDR3 DNA: TGTGCCAGCACAGGGGGCTTCTACAATGAGCAGTTCTTC.

This sequence joins TRBV5-1 and TRBJ2-2, with 8 bases lining up with TRBD1. J lost 4 bases, V lost 1 base, and 6 bases had no gene match. The CDR3 length is 16 residues. Per the germline V gene, CDR1 is SGHRS and CDR2 is YFSETQ. The CDR3 protein is CASSLTYGQGTGELFF. The CDR3 nucleotides read TGCGCCAGCAGCTTGACCTACGGACAGGGCACCGGGGAGCTGTTTTTT.

The V gene is TRBV4-1, the J gene TRBJ1-2; 7 bases are a match to TRBD1. Germline CDR1 reads MGHRA; CDR2 reads YSYEKL. This CDR3 contains 12 residues. Trimming cost V 9 bases and J 8 bases; bases outside gene matches: 9. The CDR3: CASHTGARGYTF. The CDR3 bases are TGCGCCAGTCACACAGGGGCACGGGGCTACACCTTC.

V usage is TRBV29-1 and J usage is TRBJ2-7; 9 bases map to TRBD2. The CDR3 is 16 amino acids. The trim removed 4 bases at V and 3 bases at J, leaving 13 bases unmatched. Germline V CDR1 and CDR2: SQVTM, ANQGSEA. CDR3 in DNA: TGCAGCGTTGTCACCCTTTCCCTAGCGGGAAGCTACGAGCAGTACTTC. Its translation: CSVVTLSLAGSYEQYF.

The rearrangement joins TRBV9 to TRBJ2-6; TRBD1 might be the D (5 bases). Looked up from germline, CDR1 is SGDLS and CDR2 is YYNGEE. The CDR3 length is 13 residues. The V and J ends lost 4 bases and 9 bases respectively, with 11 bases between them. The CDR3 DNA follows: TGTGCCAGCAGCCTGCAGGGTGTCAACGTCCTGACTTTC. Translating gives CASSLQGVNVLTF.

The J gene is TRBJ1-2, the V gene TRBV18, with D perhaps matching TRBD1 (6 bases). CDR1 is KGHSH and CDR2 is LQKENI in the germline V gene. The CDR3 contains 14 residues. Trimming left V 3 bases short and J 7 bases short, with 15 bases between. CDR3 region: CASSPTDLRGGYTF. CDR3 bases: TGTGCCAGCTCACCGACCGACCTCAGGGGTGGCTACACCTTC. The full variable domain, its missing parts supplied by reference TRBV18 and TRBJ1-2, is NAGVMQNPRHLVRRRGQEARLRCSPMKGHSHVYWYRQLPEEGLKFMVYLQKENIIDESGMPKERFSAEFPKEGPSILRIQQVVRGDSAAYFCASSPTDLRGGYTFGSGTRLTVV.

The CDR3 loop is CASSLIAGVGYEQYF. CDR3 DNA sequence: TGTGCCAGCAGCTTAATAGCGGGAGTAGGCTACGAGCAGTACTTC. V and J are TRBV7-2 and TRBJ2-7, with 9 bases identical to TRBD2. The CDR3 length is 15 residues. The V segment lost 2 bases and the J segment 3 bases; nucleotides outside the gene matches: 5. Germline CDR1 and CDR2: SGHTA and FQGNSA.

The chain employs TRBV18 and TRBJ2-3; 7 bases fit TRBD2. This CDR3 has 15 residues. Losses at the gene ends were 3 bases for V and 3 bases for J; bases not matched to a gene: 6. The germline CDR1 and CDR2 sequences are KGHSH and LQKENI. CDR3 in DNA: TGTGCCAGCTCACCCTTACTAGCGACGACAGATACGCAGTATTTT. Translating gives CASSPLLATTDTQYF.

The chain is built from TRBV28 and TRBJ1-1; 8 bases are shared with TRBD1. J was trimmed by 8 bases and V by 8 bases; bases with no gene match: 10. The CDR3 is 13 residues long. Germline V lookup: CDR1 MDHEN, CDR2 SYDVKM. For the CDR3, the DNA is TGTGCCAGCTTGTCGTCGGGACAGGCGGAAGCTTTCTTT. Protein: CASLSSGQAEAFF.